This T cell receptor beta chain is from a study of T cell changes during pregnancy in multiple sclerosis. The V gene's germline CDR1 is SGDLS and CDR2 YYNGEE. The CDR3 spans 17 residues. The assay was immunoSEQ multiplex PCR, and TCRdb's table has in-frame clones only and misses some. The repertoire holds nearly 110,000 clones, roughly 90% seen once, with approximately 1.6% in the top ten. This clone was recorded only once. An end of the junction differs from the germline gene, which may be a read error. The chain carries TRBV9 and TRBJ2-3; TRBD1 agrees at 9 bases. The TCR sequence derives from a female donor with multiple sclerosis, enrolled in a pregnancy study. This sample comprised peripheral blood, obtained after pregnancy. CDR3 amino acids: CANSEGKGGQGPNTQYF. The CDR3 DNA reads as TGTGCCAACAGCGAGGGGAAGGGGGGACAGGGACCGAATACGCAGTATTTT. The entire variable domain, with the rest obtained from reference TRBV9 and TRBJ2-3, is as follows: DSGVTQTPKHLITATGQRVTLRCSPRSGDLSVYWYQQSLDQGLQFLIQYYNGEERAKGNILERFSAQQFPDLHSELNLSSLELGDSALYFCANSEGKGGQGPNTQYFGPGTRLTVL.